This T cell receptor (beta chain) is drawn from a study of blood T cell repertoires in COVID-19. Study overall: Whether acute or convalescent, the COVID-19 samples came from the United States, Italy and Spain.

V was trimmed by 7 bases and J by 8 bases, leaving 9 bases between them. Germline V gene data show CDR1 as DFQATT and CDR2 as SNEGSKA (reference sequence). CDR3 size: 10 residues. In the authors' workflow: Researchers report that nucleated cell counts were estimated from reference gene primer amplification. Profiled with immunoSEQ multiplex PCR; TCRdb holds only in-frame clones, not every one. V and J calls and clone size are copied from that table; D and trimming were computed from the DNA. This table has 65,000 to 90,000 clones, roughly 91% appearing once. Sequencing input: peripheral blood. The TCR comes from a young woman with acute or convalescent COVID-19. The V gene is TRBV20-1, the J gene TRBJ2-1; D unresolved. DNA of the CDR3: TGCAGTGGAGGTACTGATGAGCAGTTCTTC. This sequence encodes CSGGTDEQFF.